These 17 T cell receptor beta chains came from one sample sequenced in a study of a mutant IDH1 vaccine in newly diagnosed glioma. Generated by immunoSEQ multiplex PCR, the TCRdb table keeps only in-frame clones and is missing some. The data hold tens of thousands of clones, with around 82% observed a single time. Time point indicated: week 5, during vaccination. A 20-mer mutant IDH1 peptide at 300 ug was injected subcutaneously with topical imiquimod. The antigens of these receptors remain unknown. The input for sequencing was PBMCs, taken from a glioma patient whose treatment included an IDH1 peptide vaccine. These receptors all come from a woman aged 18-29 years with glioma. Some clones in this sample may be carry-over from other donors' samples.

The chain links TRBV19 to TRBJ1-2; no clear D. The ends were cut back, 3 bases at V and 8 bases at J, with 7 bases in the middle. Per the germline V gene, CDR1 is LNHDA and CDR2 is SQIVND (reference sequence). The CDR3 loop spans 11 amino acids. The CDR3 DNA is TGTGCCAGTAGTATTGGGGTCGGCTACACCTTC. This encodes CASSIGVGYTF.

A single count supports this clone. The rearrangement joins TRBV5-8 to TRBJ1-2; 8 bases match TRBD1. The CDR3 consists of 14 residues. CDR1 SGHTS and CDR2 YDEGEE come from the germline V gene. The junction had 4 bases not matched to a gene; V was cut back by 2 bases and J by 4 bases. CDR3 loop: CASSFETGAYGYTF. The CDR3 region has the DNA TGTGCCAGCAGCTTCGAGACAGGGGCCTATGGCTACACCTTC.

The gene calls are TRBV5-1 and TRBJ2-1, with 12 bases that match TRBD2. CDR3 size: 14 residues. V was pared by 4 bases and J by 8 bases, with 4 bases of the junction left unmatched. From germline, CDR1 is SGHRS and CDR2 YFSETQ. CDR3 in DNA: TGCGCCAGCAGCGCTAGCGGGGGGGCGTATGAGCAGTTCTTC. Encoded protein: CASSASGGAYEQFF.

This sequence joins TRBV6-6 and TRBJ1-5; D is ambiguous. Germline loops: CDR1 MNHNY, CDR2 SVGAGI (reference sequence). CDR3 length: 16 residues. The V and J ends lost 5 bases and 1 base respectively, with 15 bases between them. The CDR3: CASSIQGGRSNQPQHF. The CDR3 DNA reads TGTGCCAGCAGTATCCAAGGAGGGAGGAGCAATCAGCCCCAGCATTTT.

The gene calls are TRBV7-6 and TRBJ2-5; 8 nucleotides line up with TRBD1. CDR1 SGHVS and CDR2 FNYEAQ come from the germline V gene. The V segment lost 1 base and the J segment 5 bases; nucleotides outside the gene matches: 3. This CDR3 region has 14 residues. The CDR3 DNA follows: TGTGCCAGCAGCTTAGGAGGACAGGGCGAGACCCAGTACTTC. This codes for CASSLGGQGETQYF.

V and J are TRBV29-1 and TRBJ2-7, with TRBD1 matching 12 bases. CDR1 and CDR2 (germline): SQVTM, ANQGSEA. The CDR3 totals 13 residues. Trimming removed 5 bases from V and 6 bases from J; junction bases left unmatched: 5. This CDR3 reads CSVRGDRGLEQYF. In DNA form, the CDR3 reads TGCAGCGTTCGTGGGGACAGGGGGCTCGAGCAGTACTTC.

The chain has TRBV7-2 and TRBJ2-7; D is perhaps TRBD2 (5 bases). This CDR3 region has 14 residues. V gave up 1 base and J gave up 6 bases, with 13 bases separating them. Germline CDR1 SGHTA, CDR2 FQGNSA. The CDR3 DNA sequence: TGTGCCAGCAGCTTAGTGCGGGTCGCGGGCGAGCAGTACTTC. Residues: CASSLVRVAGEQYF.

The rearrangement joins TRBV5-1 to TRBJ2-1; 10 bases match TRBD1. V lost 4 bases, J lost 6 bases, and 4 bases stayed unmatched. This CDR3 is built from 14 residues. Germline values: CDR1 SGHRS, CDR2 YFSETQ. The CDR3 bases are TGCGCCAGCAGCCCCGGGACAGGGGCCAATGAGCAGTTCTTC. Amino acid sequence: CASSPGTGANEQFF.

The chain uses TRBV9 and TRBJ2-3; TRBD2 aligns across 9 bases. V lost 5 bases, J lost 6 bases, and 10 bases stayed unmatched. Germline values: CDR1 SGDLS, CDR2 YYNGEE. The CDR3 runs to 15 residues. CDR3 loop: CASSLSGSLSDTQYF. CDR3 DNA sequence: TGTGCCAGCAGTCTTAGCGGGAGTTTATCGGATACGCAGTATTTT.

The chain links TRBV18 to TRBJ2-6, with no clear D. Trimming shortened V by 3 bases and J by 0 bases, and 15 bases separated the two germline ends. Germline V gives CDR1 KGHSH, CDR2 LQKENI. The length of the CDR3 is 18 residues. In nucleotides, the CDR3 is TGTGCCAGCTCACCTTCAAGGGTTTCAAACTCTGGGGCCAACGTCCTGACTTTC. This gives the protein CASSPSRVSNSGANVLTF.

The genes are TRBV4-1 and TRBJ2-3; D may be TRBD2 (6 bases). The germline V gene has CDR1 MGHRA and CDR2 YSYEKL. The CDR3 spans 17 residues. V was shortened by 2 bases and J by 4 bases, with 19 bases between the two germline ends. CDR3 in amino acids: CASSQNPPGAGSDTQYF. CDR3 in DNA: TGCGCCAGCAGCCAAAATCCCCCGGGAGCAGGATCAGATACGCAGTATTTT.

The CDR3 DNA reads TGTGCCAGCAGCTCGCCGGGACAGGGGGTCGTGAGCACTGAAGCTTTCTTT. Translated: CASSSPGQGVVSTEAFF. The chain carries TRBV11-3 and TRBJ1-1; 11 bases map to TRBD1. The V and J ends lost 4 bases and 4 bases, in that order; junction bases with no gene match: 11. This CDR3 is built from 17 residues. Germline-derived CDR1 and CDR2 are SGHNT and YENEEA.

Regarding this clone: One end of the junction is discordant with germline, which a read error may explain. The gene calls are TRBV7-7 and TRBJ1-3, with D tentatively TRBD1 (6 bases). This CDR3 is 15 amino acids long. Germline V gene lookup returns CDR1 SSHAT and CDR2 FNYEAQ (reference sequence). The CDR3 nucleotides read TGTGCTAGCAGCCCAGACAGGAGCTCTGGAAACACCATATATTTT. It encodes CASSPDRSSGNTIYF. Variable domain in full (rest from reference TRBV7-7 and TRBJ1-3): GAGVSQSPRYKVTKRGQDVTLRCDPISSHATLYWYQQALGQGPEFLTYFNYEAQPDKSGLPSDRFSAERPEGSISTLTIQRTEQRDSAMYRCASSPDRSSGNTIYFGEGSWLTVV.

The J gene is TRBJ1-2, the V gene TRBV27; the D gene is possibly TRBD1 (6 bases). The CDR3 length is 13 residues. Germline V lookup: CDR1 MNHEY, CDR2 SMNVEV (reference sequence). V shed 2 bases and J shed 3 bases, with 7 bases lying between them. This CDR3 is CASSLNRDYGYTF. CDR3 sequence (DNA): TGTGCCAGCAGTTTAAACAGGGACTATGGCTACACCTTC.

This chain joins TRBV7-9 and TRBJ1-1; 7 bases match TRBD1. V was pared by 5 bases and J by 4 bases, with 13 bases of the junction left unmatched. This CDR3 is built from 16 residues. Per germline, CDR1 SEHNR and CDR2 FQNEAQ (reference sequence). The CDR3 loop reads CASSTRGGAGGTEAFF. The CDR3 DNA follows: TGTGCCAGCAGCACCCGAGGGGGGGCAGGGGGCACTGAAGCTTTCTTT.

The chain combines TRBV11-3 with TRBJ1-3; D gene uncertain. CDR3 length equals 12 residues. Germline CDR1 and CDR2: SGHNT and YENEEA. Trimming removed 5 bases from V and 5 bases from J, with 7 bases in between. The CDR3, as DNA: TGTGCCAGCAGCCCCACGAGAAACACCATATATTTT. It specifies CASSPTRNTIYF. Combining the CDR3 with reference TRBV11-3 and TRBJ1-3 gives the whole variable domain EAGVVQSPRYKIIEKKQPVAFWCNPISGHNTLYWYLQNLGQGPELLIRYENEEAVDDSQLPKDRFSAERLKGVDSTLKIQPAELGDSAVYLCASSPTRNTIYFGEGSWLTVV.

The CDR3 is CASSGFGSYEQYF. For the CDR3, the DNA is TGCGCCAGCAGCGGGTTCGGTAGCTACGAGCAGTACTTC. This chain joins TRBV5-1 and TRBJ2-7; no definite D call. Trimming pared 4 bases from V and 3 bases from J, leaving 11 bases between. The CDR3 is 13 amino acids. Per the germline V gene, CDR1 is SGHRS and CDR2 is YFSETQ.